This is a list of T cell receptor beta chains from one sample in a study of T cells generated in artificial thymic organoids. Their target antigens are unknown. TCRdb re-derived calls from the 5' RACE reads in MiXCR, one entry per CDR3 protein. The sample carries more than 6,000 distinct CDR3 sequences, more than 20% recorded once. The material sequenced was naive CD8+ T cells grown in artificial thymic organoids from cord blood stem and progenitor cells. These receptors all stem from a human donor who gave cord blood stem cells for thymic organoid culture, a cardiac surgery patient who gave postnatal thymus, or a blood donor (not recorded which). The conserved cysteine and the conserved F or W are not part of the CDR3 here.

TRBJ2-2 TRBV27 ASPGAGYTGELF
TRBJ2-7 TRBV29-1 SVETGTSYEQY
TRBJ1-1 TRBV7-9 ASSLDRGSREAF
TRBJ1-2 TRBV20-1 SAGGGALGYT
TRBJ2-5 TRBV12-3/TRBV12-4 ASSLEAAPWGETQY
TRBJ2-3 TRBV10-2 ASTKVGGFTDTQY
TRBJ2-2 TRBV5-6 ASSRPLTSCHGELF
TRBJ2-5 TRBV5-6 ASKAEGWRETQY
TRBJ1-1 TRBV6-4 ASSGNHRGYNVNTEAF
TRBJ1-5 TRBV12-3/TRBV12-4 ASSQGGDQPQH
TRBJ2-5 TRBV7-8 AFGGTEQGTQY
TRBJ1-1 TRBV7-4 ASSSRGQMNTEAF
TRBJ1-4 TRBV28 ASSLIGRITATNEKLF
TRBJ2-1 TRBV7-9 APGGPRTRFHEQF
TRBJ1-5 TRBV7-9 ASSFYGRTQH